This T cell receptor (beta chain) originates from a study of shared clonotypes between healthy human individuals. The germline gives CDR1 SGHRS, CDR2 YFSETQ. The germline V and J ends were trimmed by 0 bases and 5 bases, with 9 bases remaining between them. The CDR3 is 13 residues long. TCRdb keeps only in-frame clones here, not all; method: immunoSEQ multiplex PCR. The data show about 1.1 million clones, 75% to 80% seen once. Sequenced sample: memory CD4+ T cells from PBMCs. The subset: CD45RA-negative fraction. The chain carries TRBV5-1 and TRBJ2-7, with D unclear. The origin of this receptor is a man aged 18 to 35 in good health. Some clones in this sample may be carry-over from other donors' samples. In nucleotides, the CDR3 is TGCGCCAGCAGCTTGGTAATTGGCGACGAGCAGTACTTC. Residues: CASSLVIGDEQYF.